This TCR beta chain was captured by sequencing in a study of blood T cells in healthy people across ages. The CDR3 sequence is 20 residues long. Germline lookup yields CDR1 LGHNA and CDR2 YSLEER. Trimming stripped 1 base from V and 0 bases from J, with 19 bases between. Through a sample-barcoded 5' primer and a J-beta primer mix, a second PCR was run for roughly 6 to 11 cycles. TCRdb redid the calling of the 5' RACE reads with MiXCR, one entry per CDR3 protein. The sample contains about 1.8 million distinct CDR3 sequences, 40% to 55% of which appear only once. Study-wide points: Donors of long life had a larger count of naive CD4+ cells and greater diversity than aged donors.

As to this clonotype: Its antigen is undetermined.

The sequencing input was blood. This clonotype was sampled from a woman aged 40 to 50 in good health. This rearrangement joins TRBV4-3 to TRBJ2-6; D is ambiguous. The CDR3 protein is CASSQGSATRILSGANVLTF. The CDR3 DNA reads as TGCGCCAGCAGCCAAGGATCGGCCACCCGAATCCTCTCTGGGGCCAACGTCCTGACTTTC.